This TCR beta chain appears in the sequencing data of a study of post-analysis software for immune sequencing data. Study-wide context: Some patients lacked subtype; others had relapsing-remitting, secondary progressive or progressive-relapsing disease. Study results and limitations: Relative to controls, patients had about five TRBV segments at higher frequency, with TRBV5-6, TRBV5-1 and TRBV20-1 among these.

Regarding this clonotype: The antigen remains undetermined.

Libraries were made from TCR beta cDNA, and they carried unique molecular identifiers. TCRdb reprocessed the PCR reads via MiXCR and lists one record per CDR3 protein. The sample carries hundreds of thousands of distinct CDR3 sequences, about 27% recorded once. The CDR3 has 12 residues. Trimming pared 1 base from V and 4 bases from J, leaving 7 bases between. Germline V gene data show CDR1 as DFQATT and CDR2 as SNEGSKA (reference sequence). The source is a girl aged 10-17 years with multiple sclerosis. The V and J genes are TRBV20-1 and TRBJ1-1; the D is unclear. The sequenced sample consisted of blood. As DNA, the CDR3 is TGCAGTGCTAGAGTGGTCGGCACTGAAGCTTTCTTT. Its translation: CSARVVGTEAFF.